The 14 T cell receptor beta chains below come from one sample, sequenced in a study of CD8+ T cells in alopecia areata. RNA was extracted and reverse transcribed into cDNA as the sequencing template. Sequencing used immunoSEQ multiplex PCR; TCRdb keeps in-frame clones, though not all of them. The data contain about 110,000 clones, around 50% of them seen just once; the ten biggest clones take up roughly an eighth. Treatment noted: oral pan-JAK inhibitor, 5-10 mg twice daily. Sequences were derived from CD8+ T cells sorted from blood, sampled at week 24, from a patient treated with tofacitinib. The receptors here all came from a human donor with alopecia areata.

The chain employs TRBV2 and TRBJ2-5, with 7 bases lining up with TRBD1. Germline values: CDR1 SNHLY, CDR2 FYNNEI. V gave up 4 bases and J gave up 2 bases; unmatched junction bases: 7. This CDR3 is 15 amino acids long. CDR3: CASSGFGDRQETQYF. The DNA of the CDR3 is TGTGCCAGCAGTGGATTTGGGGACAGACAAGAGACCCAGTACTTC.

CDR3 sequence (DNA): TGCAGCGTGTCCTGGTATGAGCAGTTCTTC. Translated: CSVSWYEQFF. V usage is TRBV29-1 and J usage is TRBJ2-1; the D is unclear. Deletions cut 6 bases from V and 8 bases from J, with 8 bases between. The CDR3 totals 10 residues. Germline V gives CDR1 SQVTM, CDR2 ANQGSEA.

The V call is TRBV7-9, the J call TRBJ1-1, with D maybe TRBD1 (5 bases). Germline CDR1 SEHNR, CDR2 FQNEAQ (reference sequence). V was shortened by 2 bases and J by 5 bases, with 12 bases between the two germline ends. CDR3 length: 14 residues. Written as DNA, the CDR3 is TGTGCCAGCAGCTTATTGACTGGGGGGACTGAAGCTTTCTTT. This translates into CASSLLTGGTEAFF. Drawing the rest from reference TRBV7-9 and TRBJ1-1, the complete variable domain is DTGVSQNPRHKITKRGQNVTFRCDPISEHNRLYWYRQTLGQGPEFLTYFQNEAQLEKSRLLSDRFSAERPKGSFSTLEIQRTEQGDSAMYLCASSLLTGGTEAFFGQGTRLTVV.

A note on this clone: Other nucleotide sequences from this sample produce the same CDR3. The chain carries TRBV30 and TRBJ1-1, with 12 bases matching TRBD1. The CDR3 contains 13 residues. In germline, CDR1 is GTSNPN, CDR2 SVGIG (reference sequence). The junction had 0 bases not matched to a gene; V was cut back by 1 base and J by 6 bases. The CDR3 DNA reads as TGTGCCTGGAGTGGGGACAGGGGGCCTGAAGCTTTCTTT. As protein: CAWSGDRGPEAFF.

The V and J genes are TRBV7-9 and TRBJ2-5, with a possible D match to TRBD1 (6 bases). Looked up from germline, CDR1 is SEHNR and CDR2 is FQNEAQ (reference sequence). The CDR3 covers 13 residues. V was clipped by 5 bases and J by 5 bases, with 12 bases between them. The CDR3 protein is CASSQQGWETQYF. Here the CDR3 DNA reads TGTGCCAGCAGCCAACAGGGATGGGAGACCCAGTACTTC.

This clone was recorded a few times. The chain recombines TRBV29-1 with TRBJ2-5; D perhaps matches TRBD2 (5 bases). There are 14 residues in the CDR3. Germline CDR1 reads SQVTM; CDR2 reads ANQGSEA. Trimming cost V 0 bases and J 4 bases, with 12 bases left between them. The CDR3 here is CSVEDLRAGETQYF. For the CDR3, the DNA is TGCAGCGTTGAAGATCTTCGGGCGGGAGAGACCCAGTACTTC.

The chain has TRBV5-4 and TRBJ2-1, with 14 bases identical to TRBD2. Per germline, CDR1 SGHNT and CDR2 YYREEE (reference sequence). This CDR3 spans 20 amino acids. With 3 bases clipped from V and 0 bases from J, the junction kept 11 bases outside the gene matches. CDR3 sequence (DNA): TGTGCCAGCAGCTCTCCGACTAGCGGGGGGGCTCTAAGCTCCTACAATGAGCAGTTCTTC. Translated: CASSSPTSGGALSSYNEQFF.

The V call is TRBV7-8, the J call TRBJ2-3; maybe TRBD2 (6 bases). The CDR3 has 13 residues. V was pared by 5 bases and J by 4 bases, with 10 bases between. The germline V gene has CDR1 SGHVS and CDR2 FQNEAQ. The DNA of the CDR3 is TGTGCCAGCAGCGGACTATCCCCAGATACGCAGTATTTT. This translates into CASSGLSPDTQYF.

The V and J genes are TRBV7-9 and TRBJ1-6, with a tentative D call TRBD1 (6 bases). This CDR3 contains 14 residues. Germline V lookup: CDR1 SEHNR, CDR2 FQNEAQ (reference sequence). V was clipped by 5 bases and J by 5 bases, with 10 bases between them. The CDR3 nucleotides are TGTGCCAGCAGCCCTTGGACAGATAATTCACCCCTCCACTTT. Translation: CASSPWTDNSPLHF.

V usage is TRBV19 and J usage is TRBJ1-2, with 9 bases lining up with TRBD1. The CDR3 totals 14 residues. V lost 7 bases, J lost 5 bases, and 8 bases stayed unmatched. CDR1 is LNHDA and CDR2 is SQIVND in the germline V gene (reference sequence). The CDR3 DNA is TGTGCCAGTAAAAGGGACAGGGATTATTATGGCTACACCTTC. Protein product: CASKRDRDYYGYTF.

To note about this clone: The identical CDR3 is also encoded by other nucleotide sequences in the sample. The rearrangement links TRBV6-4 to TRBJ2-3; 11 nucleotides match TRBD2. The CDR3 is 15 residues long. Germline V lookup: CDR1 MRHNA, CDR2 SNTAGT. V lost 3 bases, J lost 3 bases, and 2 bases stayed unmatched. The CDR3 loop reads CASSELAGATDTQYF. CDR3 sequence (DNA): TGTGCCAGCAGTGAACTAGCGGGGGCGACAGATACGCAGTATTTT.

J is TRBJ1-5 and V is TRBV5-6, with D unclear. Germline CDR1 and CDR2: SGHDT and YYEEEE. V lost 3 bases and J lost 0, with 10 bases in between. This CDR3 is built from 15 residues. This chain's CDR3 is CASSSRRYSNQPQHF. CDR3 coding DNA: TGTGCCAGCAGCTCAAGACGGTATAGCAATCAGCCCCAGCATTTT.

The chain joins TRBV5-4 to TRBJ2-3; 14 nucleotides match TRBD2. Per the germline V gene, CDR1 is SGHNT and CDR2 is YYREEE (reference sequence). The J segment lost 1 base and the V segment lost 3 bases, leaving 1 base of the junction unmatched. The CDR3 consists of 16 residues. In nucleotides, the CDR3 is TGTGCCAGCAGCTCGGGACTAGCGGGGGGCACAGATACGCAGTATTTT. This codes for CASSSGLAGGTDTQYF.

V and J are TRBV7-8 and TRBJ2-4; a weak D match, TRBD1 (6 bases). The CDR3 is 14 amino acids. Germline CDR1 reads SGHVS; CDR2 reads FQNEAQ. V was pared by 2 bases and J by 1 base, with 6 bases between. The CDR3 loop is CASSLQGAKNIQYF. CDR3 nucleotides: TGTGCCAGCAGCTTACAGGGGGCCAAAAACATTCAGTACTTC.